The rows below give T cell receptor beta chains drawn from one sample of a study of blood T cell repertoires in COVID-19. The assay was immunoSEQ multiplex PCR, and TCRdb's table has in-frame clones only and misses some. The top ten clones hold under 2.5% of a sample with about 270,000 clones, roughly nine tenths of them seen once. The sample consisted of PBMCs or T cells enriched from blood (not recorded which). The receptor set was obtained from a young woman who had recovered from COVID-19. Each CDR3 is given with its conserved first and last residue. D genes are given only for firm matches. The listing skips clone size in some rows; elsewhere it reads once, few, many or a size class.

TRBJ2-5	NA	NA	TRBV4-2	TGTGCCAGCAGCCCCGGTCCACAAGAGACCCAGTACTTC	CASSPGPQETQYF
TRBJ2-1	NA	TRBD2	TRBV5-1	TGCGCCAGCAGATCGAGGACTAGCGGGACCTACAATGAGCAGTTCTTC	CASRSRTSGTYNEQFF
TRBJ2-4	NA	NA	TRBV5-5	TGTGCCAGCAGCTTGGAGTTTAGAAACATTCAGTACTTC	CASSLEFRNIQYF
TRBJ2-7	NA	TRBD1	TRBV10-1	TGCGCCAGCAGTGAGTCCGGGACAGACCACGAGCAGTACTTC	CASSESGTDHEQYF
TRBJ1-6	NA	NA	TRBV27	TGTGCCAGCAGTTTCCAGGGTGGCGGTAATTCACCCCTCCACTTT	CASSFQGGGNSPLHF
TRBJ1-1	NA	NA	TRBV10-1	TGCGCCAGCAGTATTGCCAGGAACACTGAAGCTTTCTTT	CASSIARNTEAFF
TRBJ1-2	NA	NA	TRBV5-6	TGTGCCAGCAGCTTGGCCCACAATTCTGGCTACACCTTC	CASSLAHNSGYTF
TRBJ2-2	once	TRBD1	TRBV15	TGTGCCACCCACGACGTCAGGGGGTTTTTCGCCGGGGAGCTGTTTTTT	CATHDVRGFFAGELFF
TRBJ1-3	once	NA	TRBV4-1	TGCGCCAGCAGCCAGATTACTGGGGCCAGCTCTGGAAACACCATATATTTT	CASSQITGASSGNTIYF
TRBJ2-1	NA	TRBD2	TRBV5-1	TGCGCCAGCAGCCTGGGACTAGCCGGAAGGAATGAGCAGTTCTTC	CASSLGLAGRNEQFF
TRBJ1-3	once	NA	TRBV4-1	TGCGCCAGCAGCCAAGAGAGGGTGTCTGGAAACACCATATATTTT	CASSQERVSGNTIYF
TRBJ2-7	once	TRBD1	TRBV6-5	TGTGCCAGCAGTTACAGGGACAGAACTTACGAGCAGTACTTC	CASSYRDRTYEQYF
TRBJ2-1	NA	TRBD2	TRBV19	TGTGCCAGTAGTTTTGCGGGGGGGACCAGCTCCTACAATGAGCAGTTCTTC	CASSFAGGTSSYNEQFF
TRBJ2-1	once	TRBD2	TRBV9	TGTGCCAGCAGCGTAGTTGGCGGGGGGACCTACAATGAGCAGTTCTTC	CASSVVGGGTYNEQFF
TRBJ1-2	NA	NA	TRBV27	TGTGCCAGCAGCGCCGGGGGGGCTTGGAACTATGGCTACACCTTC	CASSAGGAWNYGYTF
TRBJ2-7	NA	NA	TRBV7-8	TGTGCCAGCAGCCTCCCCACGGACGAGCAGTACTTC	CASSLPTDEQYF
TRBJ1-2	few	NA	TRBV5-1	TGCGCCAGCAGCTTGGAAGCAACCTATGGCTACACCTTC	CASSLEATYGYTF
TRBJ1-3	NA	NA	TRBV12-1	TGTGCCAGCAGCTTTCAAACGAGGGTCCCACAGGGGGGAAACACCATATATTTT	CASSFQTRVPQGGNTIYF
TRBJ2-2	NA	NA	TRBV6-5	TGTGCCAGCAGTTACCCGCCGGGGGGCACCACCGGGGAGCTGTTTTTT	CASSYPPGGTTGELFF
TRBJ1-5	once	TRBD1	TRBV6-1	TGTGCCAGCAGTGACGGGACAGGAAGAAATCAGCCCCAGCATTTT	CASSDGTGRNQPQHF
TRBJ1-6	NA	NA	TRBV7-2	TGTGCCAGCAGTTTTAGAGGGGGGGCCATATCTGCTTCACCCCTCCACTTT	CASSFRGGAISASPLHF
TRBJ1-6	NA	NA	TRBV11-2	TGTGCCAGCAGCTTAAGTTCAGGGTATAATTCACCCCTCCACTTT	CASSLSSGYNSPLHF
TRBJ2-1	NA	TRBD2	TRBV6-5	TGTGCCAGCAGTTACCTCCGGGGGGGCAATGAGCAGTTCTTC	CASSYLRGGNEQFF
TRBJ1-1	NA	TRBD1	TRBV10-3	TGTGCCATCAGCCAGGGGGCGGGGAACACTGAAGCTTTCTTT	CAISQGAGNTEAFF
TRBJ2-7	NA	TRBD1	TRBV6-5	TGTGCCAGCAGTTACGGGGGACAGGGGGCCTACGAGCAGTACTTC	CASSYGGQGAYEQYF
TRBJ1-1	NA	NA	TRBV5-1	TGCGCCAGCAGCATAGCGGGACAAATGAACACTGAAGCTTTCTTT	CASSIAGQMNTEAFF
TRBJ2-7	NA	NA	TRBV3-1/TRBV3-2	TGTGCCAGCAGCCAGGATGGACAGTTCCCCTACGAGCAGTACTTC	CASSQDGQFPYEQYF
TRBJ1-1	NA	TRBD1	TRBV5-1	TGCGCCAGCAGCCTGGGACAGCAGATTATGAACACTGAAGCTTTCTTT	CASSLGQQIMNTEAFF
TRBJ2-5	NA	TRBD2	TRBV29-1	TGCAGCGTTGAACCAGCGGGGGGGTTCCAAGAGACCCAGTACTTC	CSVEPAGGFQETQYF
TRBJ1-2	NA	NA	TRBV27	TGTGCCAGCAGTCTGCGGGGAGGATATGGCTACACCTTC	CASSLRGGYGYTF
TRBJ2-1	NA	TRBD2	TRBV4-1	TGCGCCAGCAGCCAAGAGCGGGGGGACTACAATGAGCAGTTCTTC	CASSQERGDYNEQFF
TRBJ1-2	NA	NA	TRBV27	TGTGCCAGCAGTTCAGAAATTTCTAACTATGGCTACACCTTC	CASSSEISNYGYTF
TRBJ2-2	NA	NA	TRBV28	TGTGCCAGCAGATCAGGGCAAGGCGGGGAGCTGTTTTTT	CASRSGQGGELFF
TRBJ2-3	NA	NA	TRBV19	TGTGCCAGTAGTAAAAAAGACAGAACAGATACGCAGTATTTT	CASSKKDRTDTQYF
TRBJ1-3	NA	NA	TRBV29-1	TGCAGCGTTGTTACCGGGGCTGGAAACACCATATATTTT	CSVVTGAGNTIYF
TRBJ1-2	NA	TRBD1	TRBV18	TGTGCCAGCTCACCACCGGGGACAGCCAACTATGGCTACACCTTC	CASSPPGTANYGYTF
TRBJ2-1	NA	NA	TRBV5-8	TGTGCCAGCAGCACCCTAGCGATACGGGCCAATGAGCAGTTCTTC	CASSTLAIRANEQFF
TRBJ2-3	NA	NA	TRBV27	TGTGCCAGCAGTTCCCCCAAAAGCACAGATACGCAGTATTTT	CASSSPKSTDTQYF
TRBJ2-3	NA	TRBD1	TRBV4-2	TGTGCCAGCAGCCAAGGGACAGGGGCCTCCGAGGATACGCAGTATTTT	CASSQGTGASEDTQYF
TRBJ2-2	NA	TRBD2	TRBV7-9	TGTGCCAGCAGCCCGGGGGGGTACCGAATCACCGGGGAGCTGTTTTTT	CASSPGGYRITGELFF
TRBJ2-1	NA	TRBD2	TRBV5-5	TGTGCCAGCAGCCCCAGGCTAGCGGGGGGAAGCTCCTACAATGAGCAGTTCTTC	CASSPRLAGGSSYNEQFF
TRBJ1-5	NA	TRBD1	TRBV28	TGTGCCAGCAATTCAGACCGGGACAGGGTTGGCAATCAGCCCCAGCATTTT	CASNSDRDRVGNQPQHF
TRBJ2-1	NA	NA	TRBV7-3	TGTGCCAGCAGCTCTGGGACTGGTCTCTCCTACAATGAGCAGTTCTTC	CASSSGTGLSYNEQFF
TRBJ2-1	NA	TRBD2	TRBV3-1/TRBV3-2	TGTGCCAGCAGCCCACTAGCGGGGGGGCCTAAGCAGTTCTTC	CASSPLAGGPKQFF